This TCR beta chain was obtained from a study of CD8+CD57+ T cells in acquired aplastic anemia. A remark on this clonotype: The antigen remains undetermined. This sequence may be a read error, since a much larger clone differs from it by one base.

TCR beta VDJ and CDR3 were profiled, and genomic DNA was the template. TCRdb itself ran the reads through MiXCR, one entry per CDR3 protein. Of approximately 300,000 distinct CDR3 sequences in the sample, roughly 59% were seen once. The germline V gene encodes CDR1 MNHEY and CDR2 SVGAGI. The CDR3 is made up of 15 amino acids. Findings and caveats of the study: Patients and controls were found to share 25 to 35 CD8+ CDR3 sequences.

For sequencing, patients were chosen who had shown expansion of CD8+CD57+ cells by flow cytometry. All participating patients were living with severe acquired aplastic anemia. Sample: sorted CD4+, CD8+, or CD8+CD57+ T cells (not recorded which) from PBMCs. This chain connects TRBV6-5 to TRBJ2-1, with D unresolved. This sequence originates from a human donor with aplastic anemia. The CDR3 spells CASSEGGSSYSEQFF. The DNA for the CDR3 is TGTGCCAGCAGTGAAGGTGGGTCCTCCTACAGTGAGCAGTTCTTC.